This T cell receptor (beta chain) was recovered during a study of regulatory T cells in long-lasting Graves disease. Germline-derived CDR1 and CDR2 are LGHNA and YNFKEQ. CDR3 length equals 15 residues. V lost 2 bases and J lost 1; bases outside the gene matches: 2. Arm-PCR of CDR3 regions and iRepertoire HTBI primers were used to build TCR beta libraries. TCRdb used MiXCR to reprocess the multiplex PCR reads, holding one entry per CDR3 protein. This sample has some 460,000 distinct CDR3 sequences; roughly 17% occur once, and the top ten carry 10% to 15%. This clonotype was observed a handful of times. Noted time point: newly diagnosed GD, antithyroid drugs for less than 3 months. The TCR library was made from RNA that had been extracted from PBMCs in TRIzol. This same sample was also taken into another study, of T cells in Graves' hyperthyroidism and ophthalmopathy.

The chain combines TRBV4-2 with TRBJ2-7; TRBD2 matches 10 bases. Sample: peripheral blood mononuclear cells (PBMCs), taken at new diagnosis, from a patient treated with antithyroid drugs. This sequence originates from a man aged 40-50 years with Graves disease. CDR3 loop: CASSQQREGSYEQYF. In DNA form, the CDR3 reads TGTGCCAGCAGCCAACAGCGGGAGGGGTCCTACGAGCAGTACTTC.